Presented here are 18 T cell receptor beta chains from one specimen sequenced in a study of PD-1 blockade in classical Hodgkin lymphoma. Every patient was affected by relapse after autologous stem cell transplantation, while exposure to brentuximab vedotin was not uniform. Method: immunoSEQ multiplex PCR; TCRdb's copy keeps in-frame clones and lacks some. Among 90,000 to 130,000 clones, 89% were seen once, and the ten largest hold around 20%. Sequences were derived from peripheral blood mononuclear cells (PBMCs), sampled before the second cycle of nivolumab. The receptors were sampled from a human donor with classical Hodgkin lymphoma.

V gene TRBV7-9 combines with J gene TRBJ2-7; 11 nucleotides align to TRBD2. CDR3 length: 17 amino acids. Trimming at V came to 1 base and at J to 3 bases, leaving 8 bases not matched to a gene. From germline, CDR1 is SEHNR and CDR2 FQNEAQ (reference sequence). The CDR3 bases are TGTGCCAGCAGCTTAGGGCTAGCGGGAGGAACTAACTACGAGCAGTACTTC. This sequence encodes CASSLGLAGGTNYEQYF.

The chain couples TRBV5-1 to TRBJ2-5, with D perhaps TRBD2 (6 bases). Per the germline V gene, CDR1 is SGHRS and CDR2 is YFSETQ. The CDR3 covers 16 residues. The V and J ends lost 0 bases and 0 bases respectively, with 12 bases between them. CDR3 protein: CASSLAGGTYQETQYF. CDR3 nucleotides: TGCGCCAGCAGCTTGGCCGGCGGGACCTACCAAGAGACCCAGTACTTC.

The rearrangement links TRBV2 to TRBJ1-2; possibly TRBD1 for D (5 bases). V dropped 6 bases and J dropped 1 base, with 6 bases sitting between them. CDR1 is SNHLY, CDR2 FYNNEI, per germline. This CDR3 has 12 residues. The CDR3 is CASSQGNYGYTF. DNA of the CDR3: TGTGCCAGCAGCCAGGGTAACTATGGCTACACCTTC.

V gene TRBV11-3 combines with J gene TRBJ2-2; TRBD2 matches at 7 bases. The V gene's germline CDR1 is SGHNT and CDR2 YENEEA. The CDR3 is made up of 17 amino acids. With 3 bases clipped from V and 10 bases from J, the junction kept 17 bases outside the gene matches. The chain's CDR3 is CASSLGYGPSGPMELFF. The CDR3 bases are TGTGCCAGCAGCTTGGGGTATGGGCCTAGCGGACCCATGGAGCTGTTTTTT.

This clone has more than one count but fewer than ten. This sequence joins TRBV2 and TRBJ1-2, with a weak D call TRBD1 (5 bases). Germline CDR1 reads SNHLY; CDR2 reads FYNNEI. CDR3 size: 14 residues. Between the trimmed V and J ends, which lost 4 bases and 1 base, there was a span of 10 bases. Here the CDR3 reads CASSAQTVNYGYTF. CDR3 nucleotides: TGTGCCAGCAGTGCACAGACAGTTAACTATGGCTACACCTTC. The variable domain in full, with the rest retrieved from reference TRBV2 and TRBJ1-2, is EPEVTQTPSHQVTQMGQEVILRCVPISNHLYFYWYRQILGQKVEFLVSFYNNEISEKSEIFDDQFSVERPDGSNFTLKIRSTKLEDSAMYFCASSAQTVNYGYTFGSGTRLTVV.

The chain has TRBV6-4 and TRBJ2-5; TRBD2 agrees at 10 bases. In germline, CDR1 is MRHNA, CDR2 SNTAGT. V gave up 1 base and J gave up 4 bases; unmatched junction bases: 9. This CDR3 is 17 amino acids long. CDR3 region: CASSDFLGLAGVETQYF. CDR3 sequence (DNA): TGTGCCAGCAGTGACTTTTTGGGGCTAGCGGGAGTAGAGACCCAGTACTTC.

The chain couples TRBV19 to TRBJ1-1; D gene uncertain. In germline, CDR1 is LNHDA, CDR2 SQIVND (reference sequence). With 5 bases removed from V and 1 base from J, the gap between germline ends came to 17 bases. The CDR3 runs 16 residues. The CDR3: CASSPPSWRANTEAFF. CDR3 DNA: TGTGCCAGTAGTCCCCCCTCGTGGAGGGCGAACACTGAAGCTTTCTTT.

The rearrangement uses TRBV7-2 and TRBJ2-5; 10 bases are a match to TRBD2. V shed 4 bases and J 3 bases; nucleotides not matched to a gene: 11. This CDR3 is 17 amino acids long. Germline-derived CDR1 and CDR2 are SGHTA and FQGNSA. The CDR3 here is CASSSSPNLAGEETQYF. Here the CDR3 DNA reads TGTGCCAGCAGCTCCTCTCCGAATCTAGCGGGAGAAGAGACCCAGTACTTC.

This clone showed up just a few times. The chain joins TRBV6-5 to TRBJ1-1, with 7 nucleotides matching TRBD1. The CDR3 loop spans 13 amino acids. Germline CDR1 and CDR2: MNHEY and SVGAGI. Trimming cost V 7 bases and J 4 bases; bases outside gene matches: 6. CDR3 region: CASNIQGSTEAFF. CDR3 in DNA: TGTGCCAGCAATATACAGGGGAGCACTGAAGCTTTCTTT.

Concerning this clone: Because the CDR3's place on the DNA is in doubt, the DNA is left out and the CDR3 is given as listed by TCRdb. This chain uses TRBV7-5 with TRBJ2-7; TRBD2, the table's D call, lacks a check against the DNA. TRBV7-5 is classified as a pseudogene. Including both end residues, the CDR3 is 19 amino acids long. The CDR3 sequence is CARSLAVAGEYSCSYEQYF.

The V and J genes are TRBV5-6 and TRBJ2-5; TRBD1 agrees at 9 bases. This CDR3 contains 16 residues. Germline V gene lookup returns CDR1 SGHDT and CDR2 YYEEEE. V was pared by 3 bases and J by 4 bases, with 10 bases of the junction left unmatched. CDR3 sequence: CASSSGRDRVPETQYF. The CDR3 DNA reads TGTGCCAGCAGCTCGGGCCGGGACAGGGTTCCAGAGACCCAGTACTTC.

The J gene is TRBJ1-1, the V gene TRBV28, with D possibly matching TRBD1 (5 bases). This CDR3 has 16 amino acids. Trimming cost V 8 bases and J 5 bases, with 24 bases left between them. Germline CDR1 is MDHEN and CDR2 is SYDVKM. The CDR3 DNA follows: TGTGCCAGCTCGGCTGTCTGGGGCCGAGAGGGGACTGAAGCTTTCTTT. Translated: CASSAVWGREGTEAFF.

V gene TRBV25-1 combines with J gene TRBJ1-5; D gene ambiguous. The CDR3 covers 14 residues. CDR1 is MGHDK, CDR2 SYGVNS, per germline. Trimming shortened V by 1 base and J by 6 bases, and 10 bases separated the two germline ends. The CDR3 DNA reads TGTGCCAGCAGTGAATCCTCCTTATCTCAGCCCCAGCATTTT. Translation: CASSESSLSQPQHF.

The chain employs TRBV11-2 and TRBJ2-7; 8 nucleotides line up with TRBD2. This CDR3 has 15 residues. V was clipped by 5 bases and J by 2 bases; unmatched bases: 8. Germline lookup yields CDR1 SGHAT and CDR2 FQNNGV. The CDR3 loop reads CASSVGLVFPYEQYF. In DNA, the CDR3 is TGTGCCAGCAGCGTGGGACTAGTCTTTCCCTACGAGCAGTACTTC.

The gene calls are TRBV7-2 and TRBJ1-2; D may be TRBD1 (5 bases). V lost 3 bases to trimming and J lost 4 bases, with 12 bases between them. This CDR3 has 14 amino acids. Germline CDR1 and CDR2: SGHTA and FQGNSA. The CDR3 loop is CASSFPQGFYGYTF. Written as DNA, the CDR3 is TGTGCCAGCAGCTTCCCTCAGGGTTTCTATGGCTACACCTTC.

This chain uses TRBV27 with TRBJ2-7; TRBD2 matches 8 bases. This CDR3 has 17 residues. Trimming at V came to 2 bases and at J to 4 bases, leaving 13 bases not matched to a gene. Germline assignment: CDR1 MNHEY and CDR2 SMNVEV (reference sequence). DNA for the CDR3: TGTGCCAGCAGTTTAGCCCTCAGCGGGACTAGGTATTACGAGCAGTACTTC. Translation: CASSLALSGTRYYEQYF.

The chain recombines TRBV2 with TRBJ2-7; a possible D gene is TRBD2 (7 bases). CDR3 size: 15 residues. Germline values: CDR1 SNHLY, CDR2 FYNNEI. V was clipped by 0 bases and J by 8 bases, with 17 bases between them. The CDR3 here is CASSEAGGGIGKQYF. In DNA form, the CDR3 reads TGTGCCAGCAGTGAAGCGGGAGGGGGGATAGGAAAGCAGTACTTC.

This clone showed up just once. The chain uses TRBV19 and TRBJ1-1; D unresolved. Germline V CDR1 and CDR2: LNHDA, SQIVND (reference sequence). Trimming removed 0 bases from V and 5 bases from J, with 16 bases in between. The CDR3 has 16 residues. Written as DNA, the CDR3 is TGTGCCAGTAGTATAGACCCCGGGAGGCCGGGGACTGAAGCTTTCTTT. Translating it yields CASSIDPGRPGTEAFF.